This record concerns one T cell receptor (beta chain) sequence. Sample-barcoded 5' priming and a J-beta primer mix drove a second PCR of about 6 to 12 cycles. TCRdb independently ran MiXCR on the 5' RACE reads; one entry per CDR3 protein. This table holds about 1,400,000 distinct CDR3 sequences, roughly 45% found once. The source of the sample is a study of blood T cells in healthy people across ages. With 6 bases removed from V and 6 bases from J, the gap between germline ends came to 18 bases. This CDR3 comprises 15 residues. In germline, CDR1 is MNHEY, CDR2 SVGEGT. The rearrangement uses TRBV6-2 or TRBV6-3 and TRBJ1-5; D is ambiguous. The clonotype comes from a woman aged 18-29 years in good health. The sequenced sample was blood. The CDR3 coding sequence is TGTGCCAGCAGAGATGACCGCCTGCATGGTCAGCCCCAGCATTTT. Its translation is CASRDDRLHGQPQHF.